This TCR beta chain was captured by sequencing in a study of blood T cell repertoires in COVID-19. Looking at the study overall: Whether acute or convalescent, the COVID-19 samples came from the United States, Italy and Spain.

Per germline, CDR1 SGHKS and CDR2 YYEKEE (reference sequence). This CDR3 contains 15 residues. The junction had 8 bases not matched to a gene; V was cut back by 5 bases and J by 5 bases. Original handling: For nucleated cells, counts were estimated from reference gene primer amplification. The table came from immunoSEQ multiplex PCR; TCRdb's copy has only in-frame clones and leaves some out. Clone size and V and J calls were adopted from that table, with D and trimming inferred from the DNA. The sample lists fewer than 250,000 clones; 83% were seen once. V usage is TRBV5-5 and J usage is TRBJ2-3, with 10 positions matching TRBD2. Sequencing input: peripheral blood. The receptor's source is a human donor in a cohort sampled during active COVID-19. CDR3 nucleotides: TGTGCCAGCAGTCATCCTCGACTAGCGGGAGATACGCAGTATTTT. Translated: CASSHPRLAGDTQYF.